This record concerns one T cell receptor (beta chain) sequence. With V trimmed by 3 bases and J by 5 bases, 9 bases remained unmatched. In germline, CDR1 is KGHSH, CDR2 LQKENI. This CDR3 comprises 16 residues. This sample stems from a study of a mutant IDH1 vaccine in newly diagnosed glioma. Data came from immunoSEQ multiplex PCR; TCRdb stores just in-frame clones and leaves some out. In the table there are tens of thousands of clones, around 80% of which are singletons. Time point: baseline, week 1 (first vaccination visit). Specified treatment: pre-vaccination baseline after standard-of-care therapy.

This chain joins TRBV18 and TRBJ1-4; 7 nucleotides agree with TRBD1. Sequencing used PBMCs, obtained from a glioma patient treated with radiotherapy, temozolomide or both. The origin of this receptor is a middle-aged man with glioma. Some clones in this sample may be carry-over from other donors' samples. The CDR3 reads CASSPRPATGNEKLFF. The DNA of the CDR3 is TGTGCCAGCTCACCCCGGCCTGCGACAGGGAATGAAAAACTGTTTTTT.